The subject of this entry is one TCR beta chain. TCRdb reanalysed the RT-PCR reads using MiXCR and keeps one entry per CDR3 protein. The sample yields 400,000 to 450,000 distinct CDR3 sequences, approximately 16% seen once. These data come from a study of patients and donors after allogeneic stem cell transplantation. Germline V lookup: CDR1 DFQATT, CDR2 SNEGSKA (reference sequence). The CDR3 runs 11 residues. The ends were cut back, 7 bases at V and 6 bases at J, with 12 bases in the middle. What was sequenced was blood, either unsorted or a sorted T cell fraction (not recorded which). The V gene is TRBV20-1, the J gene TRBJ1-1; D is possibly TRBD1 (5 bases). This TCR derives from a human donor who was either an allogeneic HSCT recipient or a stem cell or donor lymphocyte infusion donor (not recorded which). It is not recorded whose cells these are; they may come from a transplant donor. DNA of the CDR3: TGCAGTGACAAGACAGCGCCTGAAGCTTTCTTT. Amino acid sequence: CSDKTAPEAFF.